One T cell receptor (beta chain) is described in this entry. The source of the sample is a study of blood T cell repertoires in COVID-19. Study-wide context: Sources were T cells, B-cell-depleted T cells, or PBMCs; the material itself was cDNA or gDNA.

Per the germline V gene, CDR1 is GTSNPN and CDR2 is SVGIG (reference sequence). V lost 1 base and J lost 4; bases outside the gene matches: 7. There are 15 residues in the CDR3. Participants reported their clinical history, and cohort assignment relied on those reports. The data were produced by immunoSEQ multiplex PCR, yet TCRdb's version contains in-frame clones alone and is incomplete. The repertoire holds 470,000 or so clones, with around 90% as singletons. The rearrangement uses TRBV30 and TRBJ1-5; TRBD1 matches 7 bases. The TCR originated in a woman aged 18-29 years with acute COVID-19. The sequenced sample consisted of PBMCs or T cells enriched from blood (not recorded which). For the CDR3, the DNA is TGTGCCTGGAGTGAGATGACAGGGTCAAATCAGCCCCAGCATTTT. Translating gives CAWSEMTGSNQPQHF. Variable domain in full (rest from reference TRBV30 and TRBJ1-5): SQTIHQWPATLVQPVGSPLSLECTVEGTSNPNLYWYRQAAGRGLQLLFYSVGIGQISSEVPQNLSASRPQDRQFILSSKKLLLSDSGFYLCAWSEMTGSNQPQHFGDGTRLSIL.